This T cell receptor beta chain was obtained from a study of cytomegalovirus exposure and HLA in healthy donors (dated 2017 in TCRdb). With regard to the full study: An earlier analysis of some 550 of the donors reported 250 to 300 Gb of sequence data and 120 million or so unique TCR beta sequences from about 200 million T cells. Typing coverage varied by locus: roughly 629-640 donors for A, B, C, DRB1 and DQB1; under 550 for DQA1; some 610 for DPA1; roughly 450 for DPB1. Because of strong linkage in the cohort, roughly five DR-DQ haplotypes were treated as single units for association and clustering. Roughly 300 gigabases of sequencing data and approximately 85 million unique TCR sequences were included in an early release covering 500 to 750 HLA-typed donors. The study combined high-throughput TCR immunosequencing, statistical association of individual TCRs with disease status, and machine learning to predict cytomegalovirus infection status. The study aimed to test whether signatures of past pathogen exposure could be identified by cataloging public T cell receptors. Alongside the repertoire data, information on donor age, sex, ethnicity and CMV serostatus was compiled. Among the 398 genotyped donors, around 81% belonged to the genetic ancestry cluster associated with self-reported Caucasian donors. Among a few hundred genotyped donors of the cohort, an average of approximately 230,000 unique TCR beta nucleotide sequences were sequenced per donor, roughly a sixth of them non-productive. An earlier analysis of around 640 of the donors used high-throughput TCR beta sequencing to judge whether each TCR beta V gene segment behaved as functional or pseudogenic. A later analysis re-examined previously published TCR beta repertoires from roughly 650 donors and added high-resolution HLA genotyping to investigate patterns of TCR occurrence. In addition to the first cohort of 666 subjects, a separate validation cohort of about 120 different subjects was used. HLA typing covered class I and class II loci at four-digit resolution. Every discovery cohort repertoire had been produced on one sequencing platform. A later genetic analysis used genome-wide SNP genotypes for about 65% of the roughly 700 donors, treating that subset as a discovery cohort. Rather than drawing on any new phenotypic data, the later analysis identified candidate immune exposures from TCR beta sequences and the way those sequences occurred across donors. The study profiled the T cell repertoires of fewer than 850 subjects by immunosequencing and related them to cytomegalovirus serostatus.

Note on this clone: Its antigen has not been determined. No much larger clone is present one base from it, and per-base qualities are unavailable.

Libraries were built with the immunoSEQ multiplex PCR assay. For the multiplex PCR, a mixture combining 60 forward primers for TCR Vbeta segments and 13 reverse primers for TCR Jbeta segments was used. The CDR3 region of rearranged TCR beta genes was amplified from genomic DNA with a multiplex PCR assay. The amplified TCR beta libraries were sequenced on the Illumina HiSeq System as 87-base-pair reads. The source study handled its data this way. In a later analysis, approximately 74 million unique TCR beta chains were counted across the approximately 670 repertoires, and around 10 million of these chains were shared by at least two donors. Raw reads were error-corrected and collapsed into unique sequences by a nearest-neighbor algorithm in which closely related sequences were merged to remove PCR and sequencing errors. Alignment of CDR3 sequences to IMGT reference sequences was used to assign V, D and J gene segments. For a sequence to be retained, a match of at least six nucleotides to both a V gene segment and a J gene segment was required. Rearrangements were called productive when the CDR3 lacked stop codons and stayed in frame with V and J; all others were non-productive. CDR3 was defined by IMGT convention, running from the second conserved V-encoded cysteine to the conserved J-encoded phenylalanine. In an earlier analysis of 500 to 650 of the donors, sequences lacking an unambiguous match to a single V gene segment were excluded. In an earlier analysis of around 600 of the donors, V segments were called functional above 56.7% productive rearrangements and were called segregating when the between-donor standard deviation exceeded 5%. A statistical classification framework was built to diagnose cytomegalovirus status from the catalog of TCR beta chain sequences. In a later analysis, V and J genes were assigned by comparing TCR nucleotide sequences against IMGT/GENE-DB human TR gene sequences. The TCRdist pipeline was used in a later analysis to assign CDR3 sequences and most-parsimonious VDJ recombination scenarios. In a later analysis, each TCR beta chain was defined by its CDR3 amino acid sequence together with its V-gene family, and reads without a unique V-gene family were excluded. A later analysis removed 500 to 600 highly shared, low-generation-probability nucleotide sequences to deal with suspected cross-contamination and a sequencing artifact. In a later analysis, a clonal expansion index was calculated for each public chain from normalized within-repertoire ranks of inferred template counts. Generation probabilities in a later analysis came from a VDJ recombination model fitted to out-of-frame rearrangements, and those results were checked against IGoR. In a later analysis, TCR-TCR, TCR-HLA and TCR-CMV co-occurrence was scored with hypergeometric tests, and a repertoire-size bias correction was applied to TCR pairs. A later analysis estimated false discovery rates by permuting HLA or CMV assignments 20 times. A later analysis grouped co-occurring TCRs with DBSCAN, adding TCRdist sequence similarity when clustering within HLA-allele-positive subsets. Repertoires with fewer than 30,000 or more than 120,000 public chains were left out of co-occurrence clustering, as were about five repertoires with anomalous nucleotide sharing. The source is immuneACCESS, and TCRdb retained only in-frame sequences with V and J called. Part of the clones is not carried over; for the studies checked, unresolved V genes explain less than half of this, and the remainder is unexplained. The V and J calls and clone size are taken from that table; D and trimming were inferred from the DNA. Here the sample has roughly 140,000 clones; 80% occur a single time. Around 4.1% of the sample is in the top ten clones.

From a lookup of the germline V gene (reference sequence), CDR1 and CDR2 are SEHNR and FQNEAQ. The CDR3 numbers 13 residues from cysteine through phenylalanine. Of the read, only the CDR3 DNA is kept; its 39 bases are in frame from base 1. Trimming costs V 8 bases and J 5 bases, and their ends lie 12 bases apart. The paper's findings and limits, for the study overall: V-gene and J-gene trimming of TCR beta chains was associated with a missense DCLRE1C variant in a later genetic analysis, and the association was replicated in an independent cohort. Roughly uniform sequencing depth across donors was assumed in presence/absence analyses, although this assumption may not hold. Assigning TCR associations to individual alleles was difficult when HLA alleles, especially DR and DQ, strongly co-occurred. Immune exposure information for the cohort was limited to CMV serostatus. Most TCR sequences were observed very rarely across donors, whereas some public TCRs were present in many individuals. In a later analysis, TCR association rates were found to vary across HLA loci, with the most associated TCRs seen for DRB1 alleles and the fewest for HLA-C alleles. In a later analysis, most CMV-associated TCR beta chains were found to appear HLA-restricted, with HLA associations seemingly driven largely by CMV exposure. In vitro tests confirmed that three of the cytomegalovirus-associated TCR beta chains recognize cytomegalovirus antigens. In an earlier analysis of 587 of the donors, most TCR beta V segments appeared in productive rearrangements about 87% or about 30% of the time, broadly matching IMGT annotations. A later analysis found that HLA-associated TCR beta chains were more clonally expanded and had lower generation probabilities than equally common non-associated chains. Linkage disequilibrium might explain the correlated functional status among segregating V segments, but an unknown experimental factor could not be ruled out. The sequencing pipeline was judged likely to have produced a cluster of highly shared sequence variants as a technical artifact. In a later genetic analysis, fewer N-insertions in productive TCRs were reported among donors in an Asian-associated ancestry cluster than the 666-donor mean. In the study, approximately 150 TCR beta chains were listed as associated with cytomegalovirus. A further reported finding was that TCR beta sequences accurately predicted the HLA-A and HLA-B alleles for most subjects in the first cohort. At a false discovery rate of 0.05, a later analysis linked under 20,000 TCR beta sequences to specific HLA alleles. Because counts were too low, more than 15 rarely observed V segments, including chromosome 9 orphons, were excluded from the earlier analysis of a few hundred of the donors. According to the authors, the approach could potentially be generalized to other disease states and immunological phenotypes. Because HLA typing was missing for some donors at each locus, association tests included only the typed subset. Several of the top co-occurrence clusters appeared to be linked to parvovirus B19, influenza, CMV and Epstein-Barr virus, according to a later analysis. Some IMGT-functional V segments, including TRBV6-2 and TRBV6-3, could not be distinguished by the 87-base-pair reads and were therefore excluded. The classifier was reported to diagnose cytomegalovirus status with high specificity and sensitivity in both the original and validation cohorts. In this cohort, only TCR beta chains were sequenced, and detectable features were limited by the absence of alpha or paired-chain data.

The cohort consisted of approximately 670 healthy bone marrow donors. All cohort members were sampled while nominally healthy, although unrecorded immune exposures were likely present. The donor was CMV seronegative and belonged to the group of under 400 seronegative cohort members. Every donor gave a peripheral blood sample, and the peripheral blood mononuclear cells from that sample were used for TCR beta sequencing. Genomic DNA was extracted from the blood cell samples with the Qiagen DNeasy Blood Extraction Kit. The chain couples TRBV7-9 to TRBJ1-4; a weak D assignment points to TRBD1 (5 bases agree). The receptor's source is a man aged 40-50 years in good health and CMV-seronegative. The material sequenced was PBMCs. In nucleotides, the sequence is TGTGCCAGCGGGGCAGAAGGGAATGAAAAACTGTTTTTT. It codes for CASGAEGNEKLFF.